This T cell receptor (beta chain) is drawn from a study of T cell responses to AZD1222 COVID-19 vaccine. Germline V gene lookup returns CDR1 SGHRS and CDR2 YFSETQ. This CDR3 comprises 15 residues. The V and J ends lost 5 bases and 3 bases, in that order; junction bases with no gene match: 6. Repertoires were generated with immunoSEQ multiplex PCR, while TCRdb's copy carries only in-frame clones and drops some. The sample holds around 130,000 clones, approximately 91% seen once. Comments on this clone: No antigen is known for it.

Study-wide results and caveats: At 160-218 and 743-854, vaccine-associated CD4 TCRs were dominant, and they spanned spike.

The sequence came from an adult who received the AZD1222 COVID-19 vaccine. The input for sequencing was peripheral blood, taken 28 days after the second AZD1222 dose. This chain joins TRBV5-1 and TRBJ2-2, with TRBD2 matching 8 bases. For the CDR3, the DNA is TGCGCCAGCAGTCTAGGACTAGCTGACACCGGGGAGCTGTTTTTT. Encoded protein: CASSLGLADTGELFF. The full variable domain, with the rest looked up from reference TRBV5-1 and TRBJ2-2, is KAGVTQTPRYLIKTRGQQVTLSCSPISGHRSVSWYQQTPGQGLQFLFEYFSETQRNKGNFPGRFSGRQFSNSRSEMNVSTLELGDSALYLCASSLGLADTGELFFGEGSRLTVL.